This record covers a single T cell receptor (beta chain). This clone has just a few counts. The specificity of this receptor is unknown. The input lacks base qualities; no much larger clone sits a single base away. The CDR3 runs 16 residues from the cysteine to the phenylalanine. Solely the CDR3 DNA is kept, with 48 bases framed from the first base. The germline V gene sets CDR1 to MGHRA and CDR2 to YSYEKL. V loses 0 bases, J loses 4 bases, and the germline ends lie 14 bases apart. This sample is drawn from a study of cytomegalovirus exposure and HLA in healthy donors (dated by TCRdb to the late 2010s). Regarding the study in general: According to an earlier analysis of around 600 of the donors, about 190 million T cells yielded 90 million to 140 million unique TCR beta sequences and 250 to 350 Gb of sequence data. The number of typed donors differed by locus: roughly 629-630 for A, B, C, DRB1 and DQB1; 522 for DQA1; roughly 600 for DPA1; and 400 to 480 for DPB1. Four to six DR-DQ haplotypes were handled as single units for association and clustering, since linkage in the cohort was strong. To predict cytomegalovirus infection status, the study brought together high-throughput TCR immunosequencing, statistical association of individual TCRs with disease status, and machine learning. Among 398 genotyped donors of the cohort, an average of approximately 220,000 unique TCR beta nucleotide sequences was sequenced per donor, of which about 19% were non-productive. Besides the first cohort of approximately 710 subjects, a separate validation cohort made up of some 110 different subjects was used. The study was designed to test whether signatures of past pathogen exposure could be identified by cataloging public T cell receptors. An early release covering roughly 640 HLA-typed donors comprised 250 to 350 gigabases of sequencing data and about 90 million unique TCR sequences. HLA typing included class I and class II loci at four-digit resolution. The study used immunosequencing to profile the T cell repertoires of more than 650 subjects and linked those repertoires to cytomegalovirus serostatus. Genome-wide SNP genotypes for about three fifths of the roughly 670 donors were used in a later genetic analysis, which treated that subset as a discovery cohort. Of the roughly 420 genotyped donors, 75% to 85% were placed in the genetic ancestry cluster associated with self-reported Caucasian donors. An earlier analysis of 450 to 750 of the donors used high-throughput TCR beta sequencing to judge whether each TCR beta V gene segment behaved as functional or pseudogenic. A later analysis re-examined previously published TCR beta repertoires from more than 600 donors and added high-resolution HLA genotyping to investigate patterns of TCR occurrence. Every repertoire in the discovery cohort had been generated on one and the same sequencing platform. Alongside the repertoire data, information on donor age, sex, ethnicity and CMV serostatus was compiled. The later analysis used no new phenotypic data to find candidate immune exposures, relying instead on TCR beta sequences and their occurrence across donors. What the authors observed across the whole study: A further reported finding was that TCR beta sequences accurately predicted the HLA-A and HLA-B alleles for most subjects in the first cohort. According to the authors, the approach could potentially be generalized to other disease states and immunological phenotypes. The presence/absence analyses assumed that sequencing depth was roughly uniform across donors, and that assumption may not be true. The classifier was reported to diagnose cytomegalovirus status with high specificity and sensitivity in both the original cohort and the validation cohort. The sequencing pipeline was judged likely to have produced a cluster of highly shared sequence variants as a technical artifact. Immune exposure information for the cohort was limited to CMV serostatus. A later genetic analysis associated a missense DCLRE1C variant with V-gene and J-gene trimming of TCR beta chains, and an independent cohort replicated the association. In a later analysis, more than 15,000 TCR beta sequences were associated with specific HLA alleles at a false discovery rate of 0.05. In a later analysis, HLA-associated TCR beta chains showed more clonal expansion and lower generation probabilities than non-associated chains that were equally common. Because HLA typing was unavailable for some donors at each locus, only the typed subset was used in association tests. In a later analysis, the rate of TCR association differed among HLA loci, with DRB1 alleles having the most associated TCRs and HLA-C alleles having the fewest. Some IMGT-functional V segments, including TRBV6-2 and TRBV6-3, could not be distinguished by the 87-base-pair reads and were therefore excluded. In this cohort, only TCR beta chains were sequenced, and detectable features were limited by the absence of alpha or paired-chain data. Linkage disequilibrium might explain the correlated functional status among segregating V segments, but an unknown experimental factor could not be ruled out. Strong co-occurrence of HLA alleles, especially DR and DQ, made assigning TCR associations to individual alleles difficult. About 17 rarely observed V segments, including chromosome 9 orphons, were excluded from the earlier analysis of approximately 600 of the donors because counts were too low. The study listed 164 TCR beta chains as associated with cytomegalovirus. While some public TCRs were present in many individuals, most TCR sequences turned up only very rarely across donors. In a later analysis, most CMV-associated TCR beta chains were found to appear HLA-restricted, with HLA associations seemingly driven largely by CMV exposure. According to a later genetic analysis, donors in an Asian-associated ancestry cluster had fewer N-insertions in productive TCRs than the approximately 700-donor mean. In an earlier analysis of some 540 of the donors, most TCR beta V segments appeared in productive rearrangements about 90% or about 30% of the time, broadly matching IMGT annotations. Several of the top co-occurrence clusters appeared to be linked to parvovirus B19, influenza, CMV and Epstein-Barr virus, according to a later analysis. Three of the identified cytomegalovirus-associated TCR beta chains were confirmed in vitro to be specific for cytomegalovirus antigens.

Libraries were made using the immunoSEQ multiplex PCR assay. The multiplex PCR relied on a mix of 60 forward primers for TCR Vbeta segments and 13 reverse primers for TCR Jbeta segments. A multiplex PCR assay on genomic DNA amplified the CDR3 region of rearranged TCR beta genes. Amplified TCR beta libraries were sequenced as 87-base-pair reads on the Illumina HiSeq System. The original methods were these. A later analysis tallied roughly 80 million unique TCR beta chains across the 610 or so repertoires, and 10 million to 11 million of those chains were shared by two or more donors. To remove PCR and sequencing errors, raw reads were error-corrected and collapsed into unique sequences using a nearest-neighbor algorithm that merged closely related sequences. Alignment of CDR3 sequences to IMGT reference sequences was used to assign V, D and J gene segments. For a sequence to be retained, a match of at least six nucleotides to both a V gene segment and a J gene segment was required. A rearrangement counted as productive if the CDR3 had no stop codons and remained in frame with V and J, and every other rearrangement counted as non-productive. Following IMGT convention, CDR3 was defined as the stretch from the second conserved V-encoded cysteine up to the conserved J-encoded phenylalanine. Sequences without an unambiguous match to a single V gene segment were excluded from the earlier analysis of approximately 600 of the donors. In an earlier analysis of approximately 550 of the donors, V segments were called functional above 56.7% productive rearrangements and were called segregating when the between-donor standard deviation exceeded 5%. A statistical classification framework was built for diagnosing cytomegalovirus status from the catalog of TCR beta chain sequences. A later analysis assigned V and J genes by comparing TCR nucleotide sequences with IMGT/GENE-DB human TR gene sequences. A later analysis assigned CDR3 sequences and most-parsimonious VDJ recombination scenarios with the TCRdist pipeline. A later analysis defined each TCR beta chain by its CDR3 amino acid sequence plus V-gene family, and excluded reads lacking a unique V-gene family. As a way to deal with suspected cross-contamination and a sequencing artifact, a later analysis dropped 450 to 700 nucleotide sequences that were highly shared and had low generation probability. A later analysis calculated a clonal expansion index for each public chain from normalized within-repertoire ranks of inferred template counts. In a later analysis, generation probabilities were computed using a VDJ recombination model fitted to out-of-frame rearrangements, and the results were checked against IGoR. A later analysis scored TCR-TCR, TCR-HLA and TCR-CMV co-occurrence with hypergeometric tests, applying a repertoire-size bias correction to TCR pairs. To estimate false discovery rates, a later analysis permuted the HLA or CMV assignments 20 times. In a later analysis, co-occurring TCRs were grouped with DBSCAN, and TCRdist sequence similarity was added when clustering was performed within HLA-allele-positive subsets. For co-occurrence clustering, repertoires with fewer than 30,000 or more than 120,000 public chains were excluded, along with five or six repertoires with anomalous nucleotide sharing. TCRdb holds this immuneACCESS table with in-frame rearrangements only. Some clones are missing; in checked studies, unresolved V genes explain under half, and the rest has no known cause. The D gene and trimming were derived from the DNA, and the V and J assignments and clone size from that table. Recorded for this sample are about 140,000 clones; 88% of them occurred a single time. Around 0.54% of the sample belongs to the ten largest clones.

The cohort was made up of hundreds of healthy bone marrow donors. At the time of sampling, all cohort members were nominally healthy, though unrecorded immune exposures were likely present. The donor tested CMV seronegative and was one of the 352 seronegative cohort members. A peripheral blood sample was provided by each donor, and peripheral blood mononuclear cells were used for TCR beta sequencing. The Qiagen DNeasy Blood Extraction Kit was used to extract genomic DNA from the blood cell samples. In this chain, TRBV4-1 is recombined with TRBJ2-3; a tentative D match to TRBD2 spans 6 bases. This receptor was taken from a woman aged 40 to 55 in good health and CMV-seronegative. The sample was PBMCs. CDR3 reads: CASSQDLASGADTQYF. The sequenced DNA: TGCGCCAGCAGCCAAGATCTAGCGTCTGGTGCAGATACGCAGTATTTT.